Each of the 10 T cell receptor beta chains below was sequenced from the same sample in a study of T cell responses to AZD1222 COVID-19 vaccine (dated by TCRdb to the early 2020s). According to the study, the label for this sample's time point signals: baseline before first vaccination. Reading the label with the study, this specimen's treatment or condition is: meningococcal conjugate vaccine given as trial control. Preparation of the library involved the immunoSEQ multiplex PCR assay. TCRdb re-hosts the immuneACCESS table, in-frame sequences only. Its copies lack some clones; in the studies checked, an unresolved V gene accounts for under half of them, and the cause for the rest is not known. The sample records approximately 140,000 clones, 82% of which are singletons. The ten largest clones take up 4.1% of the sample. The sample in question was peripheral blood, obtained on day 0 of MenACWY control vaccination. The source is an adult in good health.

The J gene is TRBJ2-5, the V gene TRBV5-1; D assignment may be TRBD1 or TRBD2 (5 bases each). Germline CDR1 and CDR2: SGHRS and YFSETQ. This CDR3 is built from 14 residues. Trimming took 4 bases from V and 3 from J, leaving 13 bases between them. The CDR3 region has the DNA TGCGCCAGCAGCCCCGGGGCTGGAGAAGAGACCCAGTACTTC. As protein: CASSPGAGEETQYF.

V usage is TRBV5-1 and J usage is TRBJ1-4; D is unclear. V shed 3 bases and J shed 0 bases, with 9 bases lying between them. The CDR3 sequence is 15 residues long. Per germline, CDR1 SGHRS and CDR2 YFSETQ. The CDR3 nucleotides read TGCGCCAGCAGCTACCCTCCAGCAACTAATGAAAAACTGTTTTTT. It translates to CASSYPPATNEKLFF.

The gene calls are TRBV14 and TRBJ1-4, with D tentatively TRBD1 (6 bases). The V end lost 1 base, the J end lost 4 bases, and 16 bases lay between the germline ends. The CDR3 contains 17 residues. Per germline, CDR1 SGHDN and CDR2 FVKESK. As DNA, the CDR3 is TGTGCCAGCAGCCAAGTTCCCCCGGGACACCTTAATGAAAAACTGTTTTTT. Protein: CASSQVPPGHLNEKLFF.

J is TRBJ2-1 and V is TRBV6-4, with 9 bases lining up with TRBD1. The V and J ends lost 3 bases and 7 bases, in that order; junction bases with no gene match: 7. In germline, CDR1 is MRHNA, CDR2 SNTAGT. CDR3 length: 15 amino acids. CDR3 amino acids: CASSEGTGKQNEQFF. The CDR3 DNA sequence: TGTGCCAGCAGTGAAGGGACAGGGAAACAGAATGAGCAGTTCTTC.

The CDR3 DNA reads TGTGCCAGCAGCTTAATTGCGGGGCGGCGGTGGACCGGGGAGCTGTTTTTT. Translation: CASSLIAGRRWTGELFF. This chain joins TRBV7-3 and TRBJ2-2, with D possibly TRBD2 on 6 matching bases. The CDR3 runs 17 residues. Trimming stripped 1 base from V and 5 bases from J, with 17 bases between. CDR1 is SGHTA, CDR2 FQGTGA, per germline.

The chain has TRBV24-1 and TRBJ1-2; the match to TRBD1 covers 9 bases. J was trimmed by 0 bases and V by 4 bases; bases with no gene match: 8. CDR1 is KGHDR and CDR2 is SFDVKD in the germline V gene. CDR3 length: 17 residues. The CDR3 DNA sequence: TGTGCCACCAGTGACCCCAACAGGGGGCGAGCTAACTATGGCTACACCTTC. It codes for CATSDPNRGRANYGYTF.

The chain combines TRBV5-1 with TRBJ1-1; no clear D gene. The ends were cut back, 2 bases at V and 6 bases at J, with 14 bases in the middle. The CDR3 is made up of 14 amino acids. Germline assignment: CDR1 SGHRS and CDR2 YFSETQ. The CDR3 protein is CASSLVTRGAEAFF. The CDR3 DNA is TGCGCCAGCAGCTTAGTTACCCGTGGCGCTGAAGCTTTCTTT.

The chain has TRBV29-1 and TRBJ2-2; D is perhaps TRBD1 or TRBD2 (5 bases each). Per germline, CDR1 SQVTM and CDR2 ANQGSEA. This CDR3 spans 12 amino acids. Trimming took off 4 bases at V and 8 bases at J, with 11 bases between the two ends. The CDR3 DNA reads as TGCAGCGTTGGAGCAGGGACGGGGGAGCTGTTTTTT. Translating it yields CSVGAGTGELFF.

CDR3 residues: CASSLAGGEETQYF. The CDR3 DNA follows: TGTGCCAGCAGCTTGGCCGGCGGGGAAGAGACCCAGTACTTC. The chain joins TRBV5-5 to TRBJ2-5, with a possible D match to TRBD2 (6 bases). V was trimmed by 0 bases and J by 3 bases, leaving 9 bases between them. The CDR3 totals 14 residues. In germline, CDR1 is SGHKS, CDR2 YYEKEE (reference sequence). Full variable domain (missing parts from reference TRBV5-5 and TRBJ2-5): DAGVTQSPTHLIKTRGQQVTLRCSPISGHKSVSWYQQVLGQGPQFIFQYYEKEERGRGNFPDRFSARQFPNYSSELNVNALLLGDSALYLCASSLAGGEETQYFGPGTRLLVL.

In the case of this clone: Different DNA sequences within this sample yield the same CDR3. The CDR3 bases are TGTGCCAGCAGTGAAGGGGGAGGCTATGGCTACACCTTC. Its protein is CASSEGGGYGYTF. The chain links TRBV6-1 to TRBJ1-2; D is unresolved. The CDR3 loop spans 13 amino acids. V lost 1 base, J lost 4 bases, and 7 bases lay in between. Germline V CDR1 and CDR2: MNHNS, SASEGT.